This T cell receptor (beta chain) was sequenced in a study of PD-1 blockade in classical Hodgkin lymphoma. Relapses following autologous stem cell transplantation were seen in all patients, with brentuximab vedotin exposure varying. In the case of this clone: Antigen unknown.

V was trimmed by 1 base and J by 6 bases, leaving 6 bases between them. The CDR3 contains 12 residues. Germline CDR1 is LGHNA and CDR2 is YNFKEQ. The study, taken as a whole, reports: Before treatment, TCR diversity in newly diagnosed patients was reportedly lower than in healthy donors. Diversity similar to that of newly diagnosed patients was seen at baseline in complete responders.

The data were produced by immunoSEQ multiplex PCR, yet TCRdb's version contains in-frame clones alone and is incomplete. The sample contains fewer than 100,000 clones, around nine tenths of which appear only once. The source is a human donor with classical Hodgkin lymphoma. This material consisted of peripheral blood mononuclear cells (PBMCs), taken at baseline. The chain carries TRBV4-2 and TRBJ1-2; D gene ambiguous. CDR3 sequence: CASSQVQDGYTF. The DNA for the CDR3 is TGTGCCAGCAGCCAAGTGCAGGATGGCTACACCTTC.